The sequence of this T cell receptor (beta chain) was determined in a study of CD8+CD57+ T cells in acquired aplastic anemia. Study background: Each DNA sample taken from sorted CD4+ and CD8+ cells came to about 3.2 ug on average.

Genomic DNA provided the template from which TCR beta VDJ and CDR3 profiles were obtained. MiXCR was run by TCRdb on the reads, yielding one entry per CDR3 protein. The sample shows 150,000 or so distinct CDR3 sequences, approximately 44% of them seen only once. Notes on the study in general: No significant difference in CD8+ Simpson's diversity was found between patients and controls.

CDR3 length: 14 amino acids. The V end was cut by 1 base, the J end by 2 bases, with 8 bases between. Patients included in sequencing had previously demonstrated CD8+CD57+ cell expansion by flow cytometry. On this clonotype: The antigen is not known.

The source material was sorted CD4+, CD8+, or CD8+CD57+ T cells (not recorded which) from PBMCs. The rearrangement uses TRBV12-3 or TRBV12-4 and TRBJ1-2, with no clear D. This clonotype was obtained from a human donor with aplastic anemia. For the CDR3, the DNA is TGTGCCAGCAGTTTAGAGGACCACAACTATGGCTACACCTTC. Its translation: CASSLEDHNYGYTF.